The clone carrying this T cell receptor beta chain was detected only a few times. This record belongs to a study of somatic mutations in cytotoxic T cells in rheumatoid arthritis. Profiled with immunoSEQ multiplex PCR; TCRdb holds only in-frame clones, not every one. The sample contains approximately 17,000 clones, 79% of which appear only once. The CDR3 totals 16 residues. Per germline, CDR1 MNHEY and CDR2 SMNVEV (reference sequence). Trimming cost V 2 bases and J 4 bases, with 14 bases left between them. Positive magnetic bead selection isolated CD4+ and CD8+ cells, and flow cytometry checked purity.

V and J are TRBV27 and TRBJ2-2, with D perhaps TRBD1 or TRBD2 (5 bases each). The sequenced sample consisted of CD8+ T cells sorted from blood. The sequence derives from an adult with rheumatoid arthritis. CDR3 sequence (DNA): TGTGCCAGCAGTTTAGAGGGGTCCGGTTTCACCGGGGAGCTGTTTTTT. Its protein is CASSLEGSGFTGELFF.